This T cell receptor (beta chain) was sequenced for a study of blood T cell repertoires in COVID-19. On the study more broadly: Acute and convalescent COVID-19 specimens originated in the United States, Italy and Spain. The analysed material was cDNA or gDNA that came from T cells, B-cell-depleted T cells, or PBMCs.

This clone was seen a few times. In the study's own analysis: The assay estimated nucleated cells by amplifying reference gene primers. Sequenced by immunoSEQ multiplex PCR; TCRdb stores in-frame clones only, minus some. V, J and clone size are taken as reported in that table, and D and trimming were inferred from the DNA itself. The sample has approximately 140,000 clones, around 80% seen once. Germline loops: CDR1 SGHTA, CDR2 FQGNSA. The CDR3 contains 11 residues. Trimming left V 5 bases short and J 8 bases short, with 8 bases between. Input material: peripheral blood. This chain uses TRBV7-2 with TRBJ2-3; maybe TRBD1 (5 bases). The source of this sequence is a human donor with acute or convalescent COVID-19. The donor label of this sample is uncertain. CDR3 in amino acids: CASSHRSTQYF. Here the CDR3 DNA reads TGTGCCAGCAGCCACAGGAGTACGCAGTATTTT.